A single sample gave rise to the 13 T cell receptor beta chains below, sequenced in a study of T cell repertoires in cytomegalovirus infection. Their antigens remain unidentified. MiXCR was run by TCRdb on the reads, yielding one entry per CDR3 protein. The data contain a few hundred thousand distinct CDR3 sequences, about 35% of them singletons. The sequences come from cultured PBMCs, collected from culture after CMV antigen stimulation. The receptors were sampled from a human donor in good health (CMV status not recorded). Some clones in this sample may be carry-over from other donors' samples.

The gene calls are TRBV4-2 and TRBJ2-7, with 7 bases lining up with TRBD1. V dropped 3 bases and J dropped 4; count of bases not matched to a gene: 6. CDR1 and CDR2 from the germline V gene are LGHNA and YNFKEQ. The CDR3 spans 14 residues. CDR3 in amino acids: CASSQPGQPYEQYF. The CDR3 coding sequence is TGTGCCAGCAGCCAGCCGGGACAGCCTTACGAGCAGTACTTC.

This clonotype was recorded a few times. The V and J genes are TRBV7-2 and TRBJ1-1; a weak D match, TRBD1 (5 bases). CDR3 length: 14 residues. CDR1 and CDR2 from the germline V gene are SGHTA and FQGNSA. V was pared by 2 bases and J by 5 bases, with 12 bases between. This CDR3 reads CASSLRGLGTEAFF. CDR3 coding DNA: TGTGCCAGCAGCTTAAGGGGCTTAGGTACTGAAGCTTTCTTT.

The V call is TRBV5-6, the J call TRBJ2-5; no clear D gene. Per germline, CDR1 SGHDT and CDR2 YYEEEE. Deletions cut 1 base from V and 0 bases from J, with 7 bases between. CDR3 length: 14 amino acids. CDR3 sequence: CASSLRSNQETQYF. The CDR3 nucleotides read TGTGCCAGCAGCTTGCGGTCTAACCAAGAGACCCAGTACTTC.

V and J are TRBV10-3 and TRBJ1-2; TRBD1 agrees at 8 bases. Germline CDR1 is ENHRY and CDR2 is SYGVKD. The V gene end was trimmed by 6 bases and the J gene end by 8 bases; junction bases not matched to a gene: 8. The CDR3 covers 13 residues. CDR3 in amino acids: CAISYDRGGGYTF. CDR3 sequence (DNA): TGTGCCATCAGCTATGACAGGGGTGGCGGCTACACCTTC.

V usage is TRBV10-3 and J usage is TRBJ2-1; no firm D call. The germline CDR1 and CDR2 sequences are ENHRY and SYGVKD. The V and J ends lost 6 bases and 4 bases respectively, with 7 bases between them. The CDR3 sequence is 12 residues long. CDR3 region: CAIRNTYNEQFF. Written as DNA, the CDR3 is TGTGCCATCAGGAATACTTACAATGAGCAGTTCTTC.

The chain is built from TRBV29-1 and TRBJ2-1; D possibly corresponds to TRBD1 (6 bases). V lost 3 bases, J lost 5 bases, and 11 bases lay in between. CDR1 and CDR2 from the germline V gene are SQVTM and ANQGSEA. CDR3 length equals 13 residues. The CDR3 DNA is TGCAGCGTTGATGACAGGACAGACAATGAGCAGTTCTTC. Its translation is CSVDDRTDNEQFF.

This clonotype has only a few counts. V gene TRBV7-9 combines with J gene TRBJ1-3; perhaps TRBD1 as D (6 bases). Between the trimmed V and J ends, which lost 5 bases and 5 bases, there was a span of 19 bases. This CDR3 is built from 16 residues. Germline loops: CDR1 SEHNR, CDR2 FQNEAQ (reference sequence). CDR3 DNA: TGTGCCAGCAGCCCGAACAGAGAGGGGGGTCGAAACACCATATATTTT. It specifies CASSPNREGGRNTIYF.

This clonotype has just a few counts. The chain combines TRBV6-2 or TRBV6-3 with TRBJ2-2; no definite D call. Trimming took off 10 bases at V and 6 bases at J, with 12 bases between the two ends. The germline V gene encodes CDR1 MNHEY and CDR2 SVGEGT. This CDR3 is built from 12 residues. The CDR3: CATPEGAGELFF. In nucleotides, the CDR3 is TGTGCCACCCCCGAAGGTGCCGGGGAGCTGTTTTTT.

This sequence joins TRBV6-2 or TRBV6-3 and TRBJ2-1; TRBD2 matches 12 bases. The V gene end was trimmed by 2 bases and the J gene end by 10 bases; junction bases not matched to a gene: 12. Germline CDR1 and CDR2: MNHEY and SVGEGT. CDR3 length: 17 residues. The CDR3 sequence: CASSYERRLAGVLEQFF. The CDR3 region has the DNA TGTGCCAGCAGTTACGAACGCAGACTAGCGGGAGTATTAGAGCAGTTCTTC.

This clonotype was observed many times. V gene TRBV7-8 combines with J gene TRBJ2-2; D is unresolved. The CDR3 consists of 15 residues. Germline V gene sequence: CDR1 SGHVS, CDR2 FQNEAQ. The germline V and J ends were trimmed by 0 bases and 2 bases, with 7 bases remaining between them. In DNA, the CDR3 is TGTGCCAGCAGCTTAGCAGTCCTTAACACCGGGGAGCTGTTTTTT. Translating it yields CASSLAVLNTGELFF.

This clonotype appeared a single time. The chain links TRBV5-1 to TRBJ1-1, with D possibly being TRBD1 (6 bases). CDR1 is SGHRS, CDR2 YFSETQ, per germline. Trimming left V 1 base short and J 1 base short, with 11 bases between. There are 15 residues in the CDR3. CDR3 loop: CASSLFTGPNTEAFF. The CDR3 nucleotides are TGCGCCAGCAGCTTGTTTACAGGGCCGAACACTGAAGCTTTCTTT.

The V gene is TRBV28, the J gene TRBJ2-1; D unclear. There are 12 residues in the CDR3. V lost 8 bases and J lost 13, with 18 bases in between. Germline values: CDR1 MDHEN, CDR2 SYDVKM. CDR3 coding DNA: TGTGCCAGCTCTGAAGACACGCTTTCCCAGTTCTTC. It is translated as CASSEDTLSQFF.

The chain carries TRBV4-3 and TRBJ2-3; no firm D call. The CDR3 consists of 15 residues. Between the trimmed V and J ends, which lost 2 bases and 1 base, there was a span of 10 bases. Germline values: CDR1 LGHNA, CDR2 YSLEER. This CDR3 reads CASSQSLVGTDTQYF. The CDR3 coding sequence is TGCGCCAGCAGCCAATCCCTAGTGGGCACAGATACGCAGTATTTT.